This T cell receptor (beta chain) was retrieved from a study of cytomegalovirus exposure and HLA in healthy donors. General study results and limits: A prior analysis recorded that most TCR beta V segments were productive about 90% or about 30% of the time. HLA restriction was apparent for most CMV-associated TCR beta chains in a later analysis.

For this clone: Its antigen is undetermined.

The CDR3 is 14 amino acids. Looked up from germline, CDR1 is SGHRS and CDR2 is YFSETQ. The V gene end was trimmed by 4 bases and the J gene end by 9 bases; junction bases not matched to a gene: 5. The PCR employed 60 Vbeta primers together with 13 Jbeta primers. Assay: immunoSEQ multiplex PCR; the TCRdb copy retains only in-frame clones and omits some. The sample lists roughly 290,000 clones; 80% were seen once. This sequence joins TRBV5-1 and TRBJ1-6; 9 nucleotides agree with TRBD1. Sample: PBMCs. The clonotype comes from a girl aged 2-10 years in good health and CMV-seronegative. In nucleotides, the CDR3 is TGCGCCAGCAGCCCGGGACAGGGTGGTTCACCCCTCCACTTT. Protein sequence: CASSPGQGGSPLHF.